Sequencing of this T cell receptor beta chain was carried out in a study of blood T cell repertoires in COVID-19. Study-wide context: T cells, B-cell-depleted T cells, or PBMCs supplied cDNA or gDNA.

Source study methods: Amplification with reference gene primers provided the estimates of nucleated cell counts. Profiling relied on immunoSEQ multiplex PCR, and the TCRdb table lists in-frame clones only, not all of them. V and J calls and clone size are those listed in that table; D and trimming were worked out from the DNA. This sample carries 220,000 or so clones, roughly 84% of them seen once, and the ten largest clones take about 3.9%. The CDR3 extends over 13 amino acids. Per germline, CDR1 SGHRS and CDR2 YFSETQ. The junction had 3 bases not matched to a gene; V was cut back by 4 bases and J by 5 bases.

The genes are TRBV5-1 and TRBJ1-5; TRBD1 matches at 7 bases. Specimen: peripheral blood. This receptor was identified in a woman at least 80 years old with acute or convalescent COVID-19. CDR3 bases: TGCGCCAGCAGCCTCGGACAGGATCAGCCCCAGCATTTT. This sequence encodes CASSLGQDQPQHF.